The rows below give T cell receptor beta chains drawn from one sample of a study of coeliac disease. Sequencing used immunoSEQ multiplex PCR; TCRdb keeps in-frame clones, though not all of them. The sample includes 1,200 or so clones, under 75% of them seen just once. What was sequenced was lamina propria lymphocytes from the gut. The receptors shown here come from a woman in her 40s with celiac disease on a gluten-free diet, and with hypertension. CDR3s include the opening cysteine and the closing phenylalanine or tryptophan.

TRBV11-2	TRBJ2-7	17	CASSGERKRGFNYEQYF
TRBV4-1	TRBJ2-3	14	CASSPGGGTDTQYF
TRBV6-8	TRBJ1-2	14	CASSDQRGIDGYTF
TRBV19	TRBJ1-4	14	CASSIRQGGEKLFF
TRBV11-2	TRBJ2-1	17	CASSSPAGGRAENEQFF
TRBV9	TRBJ2-1	16	CASSVVGGSSYNEQFF
TRBV19	TRBJ1-2	16	CASSRNSAGTYIGYTF
TRBV4-1	TRBJ2-3	16	CASSHGTSGGTDTQYF
TRBV4-2	TRBJ2-5	18	CASSPFTSGDWALETQYF
TRBV4-3	TRBJ1-3	14	CASSLDTSGNTIYF
TRBV7-9	TRBJ2-5	15	CASSPPTSSGETQYF
TRBV7-9	TRBJ2-7	17	CASSLEQEGGGPYEQYF
TRBV4-1	TRBJ1-3	16	CASSLGQEIPGNTIYF
TRBV19	TRBJ1-1	13	CASTQHMNTEAFF
TRBV6-1	TRBJ1-5	13	CASSEVSNQPQHF
TRBV2	TRBJ2-7	15	CASSEVRDSSYEQYF
TRBV7-4	TRBJ1-2	17	CASSLPEDSVRKYGYTF
TRBV10-3	TRBJ2-5	15	CAISESSGRYETQYF
TRBV10-1	TRBJ1-2	17	CASSLVVSGLRKYGYTF
TRBV7-7	TRBJ2-6	17	CASSFESPQSRANVLTF
TRBV19	TRBJ1-5	15	CASSALGGSNQPQHF
TRBV30	TRBJ2-7	15	CAWTFYGGRSYEQYF
TRBV5-1	TRBJ1-3	16	CASGPGTVSSGNTIYF
TRBV6-4	TRBJ1-5	15	CASSDSREVNQPQHF
TRBV7-8	TRBJ1-2	13	CASSPDRGRGHTF
TRBV28	TRBJ2-7	12	CASSRVLYEQYF
TRBV5-5	TRBJ2-5	16	CASSLGGLDKGATQYF
TRBV18	TRBJ1-4	15	CASSPQGAYNEKLFF
TRBV27	TRBJ2-5	15	CASSSPRAAGETQYF
TRBV19	TRBJ1-5	14	CARRAGDSNQPQHF
TRBV6-5	TRBJ2-7	14	CASRPPQDLHEQYF
TRBV10-3	TRBJ1-2	14	CAISESREGGGYTF
TRBV5-6	TRBJ1-1	14	CASRVGGLGTEAFF
TRBV5-4	TRBJ2-5	16	CASSLGGLDKGATQYF
TRBV7-4	TRBJ1-2	17	CASSMDRDSVRKYGYTF
TRBV14	TRBJ1-2	13	CASSQDNNYGYTF
TRBV5-1	TRBJ1-1	15	CASSPGHQMNTEAFF
TRBV9	TRBJ2-3	18	CASSAGTSGRIGTDTQYF
TRBV23-1	TRBJ1-2	17	CASSLALVKFRKYGYTF
TRBV2	TRBJ1-2	17	CASSSRCRRIRKYGYTF
TRBV7-9	TRBJ2-3	15	CASSSGGGGTDTQYF
TRBV18	TRBJ2-3	11	CASSPADTQYF
TRBV10-3	TRBJ1-2	17	CAISPSPSWFRKYGYTF
TRBV7-2	TRBJ2-3	16	CASSQVLQGSTDTQYF
TRBV30	TRBJ1-2	16	CAWGPGKLVRKYGYTF